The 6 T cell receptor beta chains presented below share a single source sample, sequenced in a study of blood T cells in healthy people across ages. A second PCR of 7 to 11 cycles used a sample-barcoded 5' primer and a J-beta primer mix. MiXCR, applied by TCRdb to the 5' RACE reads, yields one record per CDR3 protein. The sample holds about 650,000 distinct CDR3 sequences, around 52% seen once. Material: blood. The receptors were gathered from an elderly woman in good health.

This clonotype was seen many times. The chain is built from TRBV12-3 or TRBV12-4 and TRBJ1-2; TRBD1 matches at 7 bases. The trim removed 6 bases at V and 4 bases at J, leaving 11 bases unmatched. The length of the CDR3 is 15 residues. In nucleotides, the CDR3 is TGTGCCAGCAGAGGGGGGGACAGTTCCTCCTATGGCTACACCTTC. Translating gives CASRGGDSSSYGYTF.

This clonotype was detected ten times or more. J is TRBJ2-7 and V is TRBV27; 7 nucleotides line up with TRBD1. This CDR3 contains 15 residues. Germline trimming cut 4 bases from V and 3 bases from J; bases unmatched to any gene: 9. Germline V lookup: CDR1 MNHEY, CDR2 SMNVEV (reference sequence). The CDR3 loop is CASSYSGQGVYEQYF. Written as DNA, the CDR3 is TGTGCCAGCAGTTACTCCGGGCAGGGGGTCTACGAGCAGTACTTC.

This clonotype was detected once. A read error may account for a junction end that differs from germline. The CDR3 bases are TGTACCAGCTCCAGGGTTGCGGCTCTAGGCACCTACAATGAGCAGTTCTTC. Translated: CTSSRVAALGTYNEQFF. This chain uses TRBV7-3 with TRBJ2-1; possible D gene TRBD1, 5 bases. Germline assignment: CDR1 SGHTA and CDR2 FQGTGA. This CDR3 has 17 residues.

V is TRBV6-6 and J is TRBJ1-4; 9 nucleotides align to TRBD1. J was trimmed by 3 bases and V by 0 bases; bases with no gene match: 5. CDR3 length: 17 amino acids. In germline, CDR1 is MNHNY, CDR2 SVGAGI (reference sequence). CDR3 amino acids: CASSYSTGGWANEKLFF. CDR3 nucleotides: TGTGCCAGCAGTTACTCTACAGGGGGCTGGGCTAATGAAAAACTGTTTTTT.

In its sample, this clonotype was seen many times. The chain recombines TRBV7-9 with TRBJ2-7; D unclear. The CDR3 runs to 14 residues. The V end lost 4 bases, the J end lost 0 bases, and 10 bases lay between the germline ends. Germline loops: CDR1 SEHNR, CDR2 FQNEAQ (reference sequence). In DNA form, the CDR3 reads TGTGCCAGCAGCTCTCACGCGGCCTCCTACGAGCAGTACTTC. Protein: CASSSHAASYEQYF.

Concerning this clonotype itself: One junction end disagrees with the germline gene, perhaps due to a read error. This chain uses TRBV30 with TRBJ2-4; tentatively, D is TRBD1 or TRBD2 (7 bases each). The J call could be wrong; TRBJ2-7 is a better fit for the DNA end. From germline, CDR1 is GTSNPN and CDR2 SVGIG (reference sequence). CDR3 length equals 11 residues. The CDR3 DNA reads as TGTGCCGGGAGGGGGCCCTACGAGCAGTACTTC. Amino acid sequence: CAGRGPYEQYF.